The next 8 T cell receptor beta chains were all read from a single sample in a study of T cells in Graves' hyperthyroidism and ophthalmopathy. What was amplified from RNA transcripts were TCR beta CDR3 regions. HTBI primers drove first-round RT-PCR of the TCR CDR3. MiXCR, applied by TCRdb to the multiplex PCR reads, yields one record per CDR3 protein. The sample has hundreds of thousands of distinct CDR3 sequences, roughly 20% seen once. Input material: blood. These receptor sequences come from a young man with Graves' ophthalmopathy.

The chain joins TRBV28 to TRBJ2-1, with D perhaps TRBD1 or TRBD2 (5 bases each). This CDR3 comprises 12 residues. Per germline, CDR1 MDHEN and CDR2 SYDVKM. Between the trimmed V and J ends, which lost 2 bases and 8 bases, there was a span of 7 bases. CDR3 loop: CASSLGGHEQFF. The CDR3 DNA sequence: TGTGCCAGCAGTTTAGGGGGTCATGAGCAGTTCTTC. The whole variable domain, filled in from reference TRBV28 and TRBJ2-1, reads DVKVTQSSRYLVKRTGEKVFLECVQDMDHENMFWYRQDPGLGLRLIYFSYDVKMKEKGDIPEGYSVSREKKERFSLILESASTNQTSMYLCASSLGGHEQFFGPGTRLTVL.

The table lists this clonotype with a few counts. The V and J genes are TRBV4-3 and TRBJ2-1; D may be TRBD1 (6 bases). CDR1 and CDR2 (germline): LGHNA, YSLEER. The CDR3 has 14 residues. The V and J ends lost 3 bases and 4 bases respectively, with 10 bases between them. As DNA, the CDR3 is TGCGCCAGCAGCCACCTCGGACAGTACAATGAGCAGTTCTTC. It codes for CASSHLGQYNEQFF.

V and J are TRBV18 and TRBJ2-7; 13 nucleotides match TRBD2. The ends lost 3 bases at V and 6 bases at J; junction bases unmatched: 11. Germline CDR1 is KGHSH and CDR2 is LQKENI. The CDR3 has 17 residues. CDR3 sequence (DNA): TGTGCCAGCTCACCGGGAAGAGGACTAGCGGGAGAAGGCGAGCAGTACTTC. Encoded protein: CASSPGRGLAGEGEQYF. The full variable domain, its missing parts supplied by reference TRBV18 and TRBJ2-7, is NAGVMQNPRHLVRRRGQEARLRCSPMKGHSHVYWYRQLPEEGLKFMVYLQKENIIDESGMPKERFSAEFPKEGPSILRIQQVVRGDSAAYFCASSPGRGLAGEGEQYFGPGTRLTVT.

The rearrangement joins TRBV6-5 to TRBJ2-3; no clear D gene. With 3 bases removed from V and 2 bases from J, the gap between germline ends came to 9 bases. The CDR3 is 14 amino acids. Germline values: CDR1 MNHEY, CDR2 SVGAGI. The CDR3 DNA sequence: TGTGCCAGCAGTTATGCGCAGTTCACAGATACGCAGTATTTT. Its protein is CASSYAQFTDTQYF.

This chain connects TRBV4-1 to TRBJ1-1; tentative D call: TRBD1 (6 bases). This CDR3 comprises 14 residues. The V end was cut by 1 base, the J end by 5 bases, with 11 bases between. Germline CDR1 reads MGHRA; CDR2 reads YSYEKL. CDR3 sequence reads: CASSQVVGGTEAFF. The DNA of the CDR3 is TGCGCCAGCAGCCAAGTGGTAGGGGGAACTGAAGCTTTCTTT.

The genes are TRBV11-2 and TRBJ2-5; no definite D call. This CDR3 has 15 amino acids. Trimming cost V 4 bases and J 0 bases, with 12 bases left between them. Per germline, CDR1 SGHAT and CDR2 FQNNGV. CDR3: CASSSEPGYQETQYF. In nucleotides, the CDR3 is TGTGCCAGCAGCTCGGAACCCGGGTACCAAGAGACCCAGTACTTC.

The chain has TRBV12-3 or TRBV12-4 and TRBJ1-6; D is ambiguous. V gave up 2 bases and J gave up 8 bases, with 10 bases separating them. CDR3 length equals 14 residues. CDR3 protein: CASSLRLWDSPLHF. DNA for the CDR3: TGTGCCAGCAGTTTACGGCTCTGGGATTCACCCCTCCACTTT.

This clonotype was seen many times. V and J are TRBV7-9 and TRBJ2-7, with 10 nucleotides matching TRBD2. CDR1 is SEHNR, CDR2 FQNEAQ, per germline (reference sequence). The CDR3 loop spans 16 amino acids. V gave up 6 bases and J gave up 4 bases; unmatched junction bases: 12. CDR3 in amino acids: CASSPEAGGEPYEQYF. The CDR3 bases are TGTGCCAGCAGTCCGGAAGCGGGAGGGGAGCCTTACGAGCAGTACTTC.